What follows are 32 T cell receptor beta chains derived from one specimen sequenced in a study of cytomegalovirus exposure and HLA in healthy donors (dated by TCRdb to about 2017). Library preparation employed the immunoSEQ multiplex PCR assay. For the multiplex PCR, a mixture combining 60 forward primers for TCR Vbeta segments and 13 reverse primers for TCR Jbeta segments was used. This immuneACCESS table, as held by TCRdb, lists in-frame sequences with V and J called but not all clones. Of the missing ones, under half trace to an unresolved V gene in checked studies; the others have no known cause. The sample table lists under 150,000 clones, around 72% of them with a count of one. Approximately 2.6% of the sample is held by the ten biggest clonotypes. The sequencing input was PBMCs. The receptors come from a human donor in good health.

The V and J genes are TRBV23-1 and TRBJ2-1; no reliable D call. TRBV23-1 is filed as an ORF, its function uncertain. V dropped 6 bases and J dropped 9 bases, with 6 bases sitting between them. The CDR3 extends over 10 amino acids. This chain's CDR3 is CASRAREQFF. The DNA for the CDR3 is TGCGCCAGCAGAGCTCGTGAGCAGTTCTTC.

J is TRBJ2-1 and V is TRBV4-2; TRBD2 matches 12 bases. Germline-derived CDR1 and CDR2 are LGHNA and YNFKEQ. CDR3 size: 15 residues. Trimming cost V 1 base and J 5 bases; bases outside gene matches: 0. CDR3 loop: CASSQGLAGDNEQFF. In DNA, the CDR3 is TGTGCCAGCAGCCAAGGACTAGCGGGGGACAATGAGCAGTTCTTC.

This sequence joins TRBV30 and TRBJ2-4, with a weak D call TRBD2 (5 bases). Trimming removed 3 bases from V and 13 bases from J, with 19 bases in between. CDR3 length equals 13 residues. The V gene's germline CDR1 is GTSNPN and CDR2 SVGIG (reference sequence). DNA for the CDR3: TGTGCCTGGAGCGTCCCTCAAAGAGGCGGGCAGTACTTC. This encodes CAWSVPQRGGQYF.

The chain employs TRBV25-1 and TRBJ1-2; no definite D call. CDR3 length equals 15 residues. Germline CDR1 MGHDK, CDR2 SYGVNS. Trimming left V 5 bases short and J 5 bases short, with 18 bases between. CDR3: CASSSKGVSHYGYTF. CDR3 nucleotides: TGTGCCAGCAGTTCAAAGGGAGTATCCCATTATGGCTACACCTTC.

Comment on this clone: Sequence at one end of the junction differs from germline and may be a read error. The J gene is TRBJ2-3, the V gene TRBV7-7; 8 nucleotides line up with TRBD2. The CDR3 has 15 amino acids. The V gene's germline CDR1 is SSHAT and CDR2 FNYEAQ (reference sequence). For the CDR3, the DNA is TGTGCTAGCAGCTTAGACGGGGGGGCCGCAGATACGCAGTATTTT. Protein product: CASSLDGGAADTQYF.

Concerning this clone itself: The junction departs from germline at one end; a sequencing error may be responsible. The CDR3 nucleotides read TGTTCCAGCTCCCTGGAGTGGCGGGAAAAACTGTTTTTT. This gives the protein CSSSLEWREKLFF. V is TRBV7-9 and J is TRBJ1-4; the D is unclear. This CDR3 is 13 amino acids long. Looked up from germline, CDR1 is SEHNR and CDR2 is FQNEAQ (reference sequence).

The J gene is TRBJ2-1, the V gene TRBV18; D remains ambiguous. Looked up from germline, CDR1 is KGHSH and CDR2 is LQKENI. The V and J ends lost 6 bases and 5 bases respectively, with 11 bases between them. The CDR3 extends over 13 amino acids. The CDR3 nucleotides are TGTGCCAGCTCTTCCAACCCTAACAATGAGCAGTTCTTC. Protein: CASSSNPNNEQFF.

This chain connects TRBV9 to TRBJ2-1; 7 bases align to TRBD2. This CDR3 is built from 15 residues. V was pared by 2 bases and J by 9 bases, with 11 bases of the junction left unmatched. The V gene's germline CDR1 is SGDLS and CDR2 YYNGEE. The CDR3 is CASSVGGTIPVEQFF. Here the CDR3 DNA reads TGTGCCAGCAGCGTCGGTGGGACTATCCCGGTTGAGCAGTTCTTC.

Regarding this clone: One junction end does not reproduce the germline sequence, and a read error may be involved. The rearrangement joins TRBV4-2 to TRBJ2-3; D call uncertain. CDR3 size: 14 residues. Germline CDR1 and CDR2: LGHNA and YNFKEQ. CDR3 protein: CASRQGRRGDTQYF. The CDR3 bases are TGTGCCAGCAGACAAGGGCGGCGCGGAGATACGCAGTATTTT.

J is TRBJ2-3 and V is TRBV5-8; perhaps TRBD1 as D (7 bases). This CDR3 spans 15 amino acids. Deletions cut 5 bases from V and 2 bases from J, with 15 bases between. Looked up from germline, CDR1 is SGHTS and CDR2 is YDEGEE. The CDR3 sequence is CASSGGGGYTDTQYF. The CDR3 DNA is TGTGCCAGCAGTGGAGGGGGCGGATACACAGATACGCAGTATTTT.

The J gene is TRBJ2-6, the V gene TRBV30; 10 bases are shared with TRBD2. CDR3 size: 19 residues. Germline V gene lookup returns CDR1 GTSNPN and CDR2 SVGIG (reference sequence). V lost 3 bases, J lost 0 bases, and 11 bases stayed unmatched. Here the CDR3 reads CAWRPFPGLASSGANVLTF. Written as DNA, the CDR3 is TGTGCCTGGAGACCATTCCCGGGACTAGCGAGCTCTGGGGCCAACGTCCTGACTTTC.

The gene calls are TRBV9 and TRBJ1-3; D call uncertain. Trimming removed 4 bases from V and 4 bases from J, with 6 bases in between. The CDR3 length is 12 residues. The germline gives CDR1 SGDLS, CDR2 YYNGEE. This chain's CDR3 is CASSLQGNTIYF. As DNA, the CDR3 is TGTGCCAGCAGCCTACAGGGAAACACCATATATTTT.

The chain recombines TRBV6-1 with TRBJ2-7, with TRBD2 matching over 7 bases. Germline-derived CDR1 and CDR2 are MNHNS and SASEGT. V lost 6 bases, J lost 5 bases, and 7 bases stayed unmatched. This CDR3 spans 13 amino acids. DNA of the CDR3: TGTGCCAGCAGCCCTCCCGCGGGGGACGAGCAGTACTTC. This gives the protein CASSPPAGDEQYF.

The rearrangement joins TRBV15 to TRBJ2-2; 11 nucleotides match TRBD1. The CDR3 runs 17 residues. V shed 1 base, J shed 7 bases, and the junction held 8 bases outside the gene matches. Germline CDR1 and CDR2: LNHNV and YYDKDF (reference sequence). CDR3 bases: TGTGCCACCAGCAGAGTCACCGGACAGGGGGCTGGCGGGGAGCTGTTTTTT. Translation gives CATSRVTGQGAGGELFF.

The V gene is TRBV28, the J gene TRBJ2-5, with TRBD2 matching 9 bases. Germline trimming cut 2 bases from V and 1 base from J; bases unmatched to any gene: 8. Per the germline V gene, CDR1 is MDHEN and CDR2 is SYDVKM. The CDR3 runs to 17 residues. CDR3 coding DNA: TGTGCCAGCAGTTTACGACGGGCTAGCGGGGTCCAAGAGACCCAGTACTTC. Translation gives CASSLRRASGVQETQYF.

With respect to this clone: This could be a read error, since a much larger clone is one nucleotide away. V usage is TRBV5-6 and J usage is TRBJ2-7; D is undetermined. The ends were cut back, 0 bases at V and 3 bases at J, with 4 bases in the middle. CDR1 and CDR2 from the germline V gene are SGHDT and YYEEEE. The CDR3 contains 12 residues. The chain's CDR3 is CASSLDNYEQYF. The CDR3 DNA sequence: TGTGCCAGCAGCTTGGACAACTACGAGCAGTACTTC.

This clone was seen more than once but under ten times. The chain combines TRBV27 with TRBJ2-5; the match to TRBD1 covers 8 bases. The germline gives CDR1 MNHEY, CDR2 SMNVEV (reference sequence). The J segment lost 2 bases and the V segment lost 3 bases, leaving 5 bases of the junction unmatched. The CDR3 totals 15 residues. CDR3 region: CASSLDRVRQETQYF. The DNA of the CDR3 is TGTGCCAGCAGTTTGGACAGGGTTAGGCAAGAGACCCAGTACTTC.

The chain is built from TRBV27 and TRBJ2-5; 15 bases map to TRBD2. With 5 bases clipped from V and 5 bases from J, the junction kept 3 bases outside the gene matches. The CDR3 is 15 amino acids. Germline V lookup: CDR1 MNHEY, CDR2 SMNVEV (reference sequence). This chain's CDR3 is CASSRTSGRVETQYF. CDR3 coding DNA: TGTGCCAGCAGTCGGACTAGCGGGAGGGTTGAGACCCAGTACTTC.

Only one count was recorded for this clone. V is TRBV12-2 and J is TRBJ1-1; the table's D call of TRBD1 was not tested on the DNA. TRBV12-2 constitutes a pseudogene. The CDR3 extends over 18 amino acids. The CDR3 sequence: CASRSSFPGQGAATEAFF. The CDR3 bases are TGTGCAAGTCGCTCTTCTTTCCCGGGACAGGGGGCAGCAACTGAAGCTTTCTTT.

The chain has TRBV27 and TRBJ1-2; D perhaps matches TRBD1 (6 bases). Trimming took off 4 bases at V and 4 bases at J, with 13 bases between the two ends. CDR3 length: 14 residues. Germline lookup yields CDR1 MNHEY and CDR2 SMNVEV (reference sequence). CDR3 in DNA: TGTGCCAGCAGTTCGGGACACGGGACCTATGGCTACACCTTC. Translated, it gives CASSSGHGTYGYTF.

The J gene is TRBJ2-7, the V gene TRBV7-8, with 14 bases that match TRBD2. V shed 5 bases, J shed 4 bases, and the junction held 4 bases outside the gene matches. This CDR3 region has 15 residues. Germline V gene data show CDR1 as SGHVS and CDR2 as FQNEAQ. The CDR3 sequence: CASSVGTSGGYEQYF. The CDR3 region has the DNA TGTGCCAGCAGCGTAGGGACTAGCGGGGGTTACGAGCAGTACTTC.

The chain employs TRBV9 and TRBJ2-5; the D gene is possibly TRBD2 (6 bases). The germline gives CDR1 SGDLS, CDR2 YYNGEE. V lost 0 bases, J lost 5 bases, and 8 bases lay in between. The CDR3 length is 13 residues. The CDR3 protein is CASSVDGRETQYF. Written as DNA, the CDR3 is TGTGCCAGCAGCGTAGATGGGAGGGAGACCCAGTACTTC.

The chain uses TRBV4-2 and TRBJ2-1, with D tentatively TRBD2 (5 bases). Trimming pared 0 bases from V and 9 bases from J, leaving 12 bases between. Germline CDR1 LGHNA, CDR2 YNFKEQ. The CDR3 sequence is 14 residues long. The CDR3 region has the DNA TGTGCCAGCAGCCAAGACGAGCCTAGCAGTGAGCAGTTCTTC. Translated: CASSQDEPSSEQFF.

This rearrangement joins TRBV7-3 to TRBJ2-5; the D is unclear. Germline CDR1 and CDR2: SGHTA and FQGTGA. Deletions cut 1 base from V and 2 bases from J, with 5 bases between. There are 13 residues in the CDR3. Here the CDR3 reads CASSLNRQETQYF. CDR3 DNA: TGTGCCAGCAGCTTAAACAGACAAGAGACCCAGTACTTC. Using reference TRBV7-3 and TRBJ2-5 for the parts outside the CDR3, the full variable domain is GAGVSQTPSNKVTEKGKYVELRCDPISGHTALYWYRQSLGQGPEFLIYFQGTGAADDSGLPNDRFFAVRPEGSVSTLKIQRTERGDSAVYLCASSLNRQETQYFGPGTRLLVL.

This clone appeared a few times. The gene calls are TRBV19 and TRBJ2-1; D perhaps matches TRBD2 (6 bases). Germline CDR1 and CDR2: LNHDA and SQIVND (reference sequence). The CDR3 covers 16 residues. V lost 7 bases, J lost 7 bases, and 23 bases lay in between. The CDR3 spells CASTGRGNVPINEQFF. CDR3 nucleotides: TGTGCCAGTACTGGGCGGGGTAACGTCCCCATAAATGAGCAGTTCTTC.

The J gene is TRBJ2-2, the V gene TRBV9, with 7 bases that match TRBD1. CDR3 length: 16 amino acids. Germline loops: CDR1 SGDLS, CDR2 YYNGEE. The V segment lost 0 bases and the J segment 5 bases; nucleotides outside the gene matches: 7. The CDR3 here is CASSVAIAGGTGELFF. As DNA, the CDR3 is TGTGCCAGCAGCGTAGCGATCGCAGGGGGAACCGGGGAGCTGTTTTTT.

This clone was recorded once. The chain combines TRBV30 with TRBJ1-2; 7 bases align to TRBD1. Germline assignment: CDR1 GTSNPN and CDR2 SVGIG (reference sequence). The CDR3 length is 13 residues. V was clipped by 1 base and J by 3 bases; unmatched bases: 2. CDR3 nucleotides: TGTGCCTGGAGTGACAGGGGCGACTATGGCTACACCTTC. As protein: CAWSDRGDYGYTF.

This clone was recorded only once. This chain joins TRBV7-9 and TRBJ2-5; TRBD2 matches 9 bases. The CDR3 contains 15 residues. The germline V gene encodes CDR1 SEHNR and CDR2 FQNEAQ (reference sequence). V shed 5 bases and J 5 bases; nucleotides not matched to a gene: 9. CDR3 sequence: CASSQGLAGTETQYF. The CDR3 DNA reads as TGTGCCAGCAGCCAAGGCCTAGCGGGAACGGAGACCCAGTACTTC.

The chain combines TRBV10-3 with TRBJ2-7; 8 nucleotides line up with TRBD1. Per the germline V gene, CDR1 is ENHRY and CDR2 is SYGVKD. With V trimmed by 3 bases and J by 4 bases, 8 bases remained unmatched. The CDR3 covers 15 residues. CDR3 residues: CAISEGAGGRYEQYF. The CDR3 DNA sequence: TGTGCCATCAGTGAAGGGGCAGGGGGCAGGTACGAGCAGTACTTC.

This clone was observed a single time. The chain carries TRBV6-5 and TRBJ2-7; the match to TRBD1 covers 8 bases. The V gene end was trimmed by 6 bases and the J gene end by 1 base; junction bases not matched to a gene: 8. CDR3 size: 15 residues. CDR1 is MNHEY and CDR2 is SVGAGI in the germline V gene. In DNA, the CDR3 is TGTGCCAGCAGAAAGGGACAGGTGAGGTCCTACGAGCAGTACTTC. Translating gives CASRKGQVRSYEQYF.

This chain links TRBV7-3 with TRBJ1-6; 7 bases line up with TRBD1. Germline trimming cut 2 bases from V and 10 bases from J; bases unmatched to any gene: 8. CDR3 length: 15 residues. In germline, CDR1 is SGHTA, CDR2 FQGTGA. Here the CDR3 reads CASSLAGGDGSPLHF. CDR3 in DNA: TGTGCCAGCAGCTTAGCAGGGGGAGATGGATCACCCCTCCACTTT. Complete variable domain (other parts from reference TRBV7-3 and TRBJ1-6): GAGVSQTPSNKVTEKGKYVELRCDPISGHTALYWYRQSLGQGPEFLIYFQGTGAADDSGLPNDRFFAVRPEGSVSTLKIQRTERGDSAVYLCASSLAGGDGSPLHFGNGTRLTVT.

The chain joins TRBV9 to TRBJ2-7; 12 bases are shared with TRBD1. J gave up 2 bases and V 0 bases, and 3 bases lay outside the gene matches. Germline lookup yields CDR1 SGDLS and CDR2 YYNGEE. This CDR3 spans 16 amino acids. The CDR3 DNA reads TGTGCCAGCAGCGTAGCGGGACAGGGGGCCCCCTACGAGCAGTACTTC. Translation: CASSVAGQGAPYEQYF.